The 5 T cell receptor beta chains reported below all come from one sample, sequenced in a study of blood T cell repertoires in COVID-19. The data were produced by immunoSEQ multiplex PCR, yet TCRdb's version contains in-frame clones alone and is incomplete. The data contain approximately 150,000 clones, 88% of them singletons. Sequenced: peripheral blood. The receptors shown here come from a man aged 50-59 years who had recovered from COVID-19.

This chain uses TRBV20-1 with TRBJ1-2; maybe TRBD1 (5 bases). Between the trimmed V and J ends, which lost 3 bases and 8 bases, there was a span of 16 bases. Per germline, CDR1 DFQATT and CDR2 SNEGSKA (reference sequence). This CDR3 is 13 amino acids long. The CDR3 coding sequence is TGCAGTGCTAGTTTATCCGGGGGTGGCGGCTACACCTTC. This sequence encodes CSASLSGGGGYTF.

The chain employs TRBV2 and TRBJ1-5; D unclear. Germline CDR1 and CDR2: SNHLY and FYNNEI. The CDR3 spans 14 residues. Trimming left V 2 bases short and J 3 bases short, with 8 bases between. CDR3 residues: CASSEWAVNQPQHF. The CDR3 bases are TGTGCCAGCAGTGAATGGGCAGTCAATCAGCCCCAGCATTTT.

This chain uses TRBV7-7 with TRBJ2-1; D gene unclear. From germline, CDR1 is SSHAT and CDR2 FNYEAQ (reference sequence). CDR3 length equals 15 residues. The ends were cut back, 5 bases at V and 3 bases at J, with 14 bases in the middle. CDR3 protein: CASSKEARVYNEQFF. DNA for the CDR3: TGTGCCAGCAGCAAAGAGGCCCGGGTCTACAATGAGCAGTTCTTC.

This chain links TRBV7-9 with TRBJ2-5; a possible D gene is TRBD1 (5 bases). This CDR3 comprises 13 residues. V was shortened by 2 bases and J by 4 bases, with 8 bases between the two germline ends. Looked up from germline, CDR1 is SEHNR and CDR2 is FQNEAQ (reference sequence). CDR3 bases: TGTGCCAGCAGCTTAACAGGCACAGAGACCCAGTACTTC. Protein sequence: CASSLTGTETQYF.

J is TRBJ2-3 and V is TRBV5-6, with 8 bases that match TRBD2. From germline, CDR1 is SGHDT and CDR2 YYEEEE. The V segment lost 4 bases and the J segment 1 base; nucleotides outside the gene matches: 5. The CDR3 has 15 residues. In nucleotides, the CDR3 is TGTGCCAGCAGCCCCCTCGGGGGGGGCACAGATACGCAGTATTTT. The encoded protein is CASSPLGGGTDTQYF.